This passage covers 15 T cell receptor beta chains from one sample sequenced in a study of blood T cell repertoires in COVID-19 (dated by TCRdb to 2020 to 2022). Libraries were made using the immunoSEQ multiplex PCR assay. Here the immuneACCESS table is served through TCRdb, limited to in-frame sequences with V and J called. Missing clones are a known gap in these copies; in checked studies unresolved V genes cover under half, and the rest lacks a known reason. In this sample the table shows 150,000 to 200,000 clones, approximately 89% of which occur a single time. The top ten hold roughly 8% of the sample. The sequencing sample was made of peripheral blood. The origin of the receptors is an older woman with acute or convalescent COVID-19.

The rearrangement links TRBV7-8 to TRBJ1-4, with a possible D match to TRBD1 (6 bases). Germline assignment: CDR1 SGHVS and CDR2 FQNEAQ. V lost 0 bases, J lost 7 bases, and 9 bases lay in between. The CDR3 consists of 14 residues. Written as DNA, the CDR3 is TGTGCCAGCAGCTTAGCCGGACAGAGTGAAAAACTGTTTTTT. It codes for CASSLAGQSEKLFF.

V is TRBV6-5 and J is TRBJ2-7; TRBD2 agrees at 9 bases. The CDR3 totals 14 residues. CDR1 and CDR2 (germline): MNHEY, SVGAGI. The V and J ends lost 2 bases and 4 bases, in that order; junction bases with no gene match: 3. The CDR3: CASSYVAGAYEQYF. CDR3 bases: TGTGCCAGCAGTTACGTAGCGGGAGCTTACGAGCAGTACTTC.

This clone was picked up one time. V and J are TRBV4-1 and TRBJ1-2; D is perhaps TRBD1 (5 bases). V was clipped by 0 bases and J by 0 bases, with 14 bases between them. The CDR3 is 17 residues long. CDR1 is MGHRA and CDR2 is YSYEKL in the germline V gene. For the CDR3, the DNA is TGCGCCAGCAGCCAAGATGACAGCCCCTTAACTAACTATGGCTACACCTTC. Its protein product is CASSQDDSPLTNYGYTF.

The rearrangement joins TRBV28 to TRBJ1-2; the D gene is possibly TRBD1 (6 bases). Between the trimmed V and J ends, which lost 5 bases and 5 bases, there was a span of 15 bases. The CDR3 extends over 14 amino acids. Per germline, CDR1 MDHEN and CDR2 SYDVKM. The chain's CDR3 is CASSSTTGSYGYTF. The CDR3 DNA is TGTGCCAGCAGTAGTACGACAGGTTCATATGGCTACACCTTC.

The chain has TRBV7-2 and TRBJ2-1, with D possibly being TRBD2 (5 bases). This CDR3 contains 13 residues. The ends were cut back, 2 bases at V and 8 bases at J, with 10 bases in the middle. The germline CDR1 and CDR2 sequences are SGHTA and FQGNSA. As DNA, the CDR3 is TGTGCCAGCAGCTTAATGCGGGTCGATGAGCAGTTCTTC. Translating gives CASSLMRVDEQFF.

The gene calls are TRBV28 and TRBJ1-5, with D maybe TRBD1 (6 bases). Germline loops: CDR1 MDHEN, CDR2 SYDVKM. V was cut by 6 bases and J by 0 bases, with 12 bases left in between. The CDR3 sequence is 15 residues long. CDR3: CASSQGQLSNQPQHF. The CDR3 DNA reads TGTGCCAGCAGCCAAGGACAGCTTAGCAATCAGCCCCAGCATTTT.

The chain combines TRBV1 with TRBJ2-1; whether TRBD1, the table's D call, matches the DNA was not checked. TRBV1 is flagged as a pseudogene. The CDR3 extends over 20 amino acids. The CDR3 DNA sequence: TGCACCAGCAGCCAAGATGAGAGGGGGTCGGCACCGGGCGCCTACAATGAGCAGTTCTTC. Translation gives CTSSQDERGSAPGAYNEQFF.

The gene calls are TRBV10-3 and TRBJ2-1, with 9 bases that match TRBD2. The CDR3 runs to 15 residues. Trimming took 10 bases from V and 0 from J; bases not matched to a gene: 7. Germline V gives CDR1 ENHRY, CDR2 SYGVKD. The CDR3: CATYDSGGSYNEQFF. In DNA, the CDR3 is TGTGCCACTTATGATAGCGGGGGCTCCTACAATGAGCAGTTCTTC.

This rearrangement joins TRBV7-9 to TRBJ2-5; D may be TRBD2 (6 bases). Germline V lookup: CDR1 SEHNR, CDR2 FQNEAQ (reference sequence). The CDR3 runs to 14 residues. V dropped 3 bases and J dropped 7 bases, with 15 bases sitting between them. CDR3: CASSLKRLGGTQYF. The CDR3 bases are TGTGCCAGCAGCTTGAAGCGGCTGGGGGGGACCCAGTACTTC. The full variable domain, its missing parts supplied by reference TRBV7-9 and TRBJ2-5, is DTGVSQNPRHKITKRGQNVTFRCDPISEHNRLYWYRQTLGQGPEFLTYFQNEAQLEKSRLLSDRFSAERPKGSFSTLEIQRTEQGDSAMYLCASSLKRLGGTQYFGPGTRLLVL.

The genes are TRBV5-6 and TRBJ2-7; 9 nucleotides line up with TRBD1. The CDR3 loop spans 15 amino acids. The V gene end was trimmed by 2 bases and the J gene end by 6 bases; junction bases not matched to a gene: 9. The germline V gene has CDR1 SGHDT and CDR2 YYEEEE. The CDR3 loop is CASSLGTGSIGEQYV. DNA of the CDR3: TGTGCCAGCAGCTTAGGGACAGGGTCAATTGGCGAGCAGTACGTC.

The CDR3 loop reads CASRSSLNTEAFF. In nucleotides, the CDR3 is TGCGCCAGCAGGTCTTCCCTGAACACTGAAGCTTTCTTT. The rearrangement links TRBV10-1 to TRBJ1-1; D is uncertain. Trimming shortened V by 6 bases and J by 0 bases, and 8 bases separated the two germline ends. CDR3 length: 13 residues. Germline V gene sequence: CDR1 WNHNN, CDR2 SYGVQD (reference sequence).

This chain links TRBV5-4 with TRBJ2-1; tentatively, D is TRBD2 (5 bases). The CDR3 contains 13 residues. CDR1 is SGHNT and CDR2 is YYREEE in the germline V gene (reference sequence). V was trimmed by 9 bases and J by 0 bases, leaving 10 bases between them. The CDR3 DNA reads TGTGCCATCGGGGATAGCTCCTACAATGAGCAGTTCTTC. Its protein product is CAIGDSSYNEQFF.

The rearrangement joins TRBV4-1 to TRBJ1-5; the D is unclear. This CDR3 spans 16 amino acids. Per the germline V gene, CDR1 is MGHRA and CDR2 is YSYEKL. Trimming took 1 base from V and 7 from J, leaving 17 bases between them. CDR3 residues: CASSQVLGLNGQPQHF. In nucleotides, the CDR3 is TGCGCCAGCAGCCAAGTGCTAGGACTTAATGGGCAGCCCCAGCATTTT.

The CDR3 is CASSKTGYTGELFF. The CDR3 DNA follows: TGTGCCAGCAGCAAAACAGGGTACACCGGGGAGCTGTTTTTT. This chain links TRBV7-3 with TRBJ2-2; TRBD1 is a possible D gene (6 bases). V lost 5 bases, J lost 3 bases, and 10 bases lay in between. The CDR3 is made up of 14 amino acids. Looked up from germline, CDR1 is SGHTA and CDR2 is FQGTGA. The full variable domain, in which reference TRBV7-3 and TRBJ2-2 provide the parts outside the CDR3, is GAGVSQTPSNKVTEKGKYVELRCDPISGHTALYWYRQSLGQGPEFLIYFQGTGAADDSGLPNDRFFAVRPEGSVSTLKIQRTERGDSAVYLCASSKTGYTGELFFGEGSRLTVL.

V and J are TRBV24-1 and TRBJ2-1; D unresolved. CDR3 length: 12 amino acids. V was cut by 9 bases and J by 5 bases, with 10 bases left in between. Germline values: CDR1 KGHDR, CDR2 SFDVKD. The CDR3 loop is CATEKTNNEQFF. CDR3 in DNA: TGTGCCACCGAAAAGACAAACAATGAGCAGTTCTTC.